These T cell receptor beta chains were read from a single sample in a study of shared clonotypes between healthy human individuals. This table comes from immunoSEQ multiplex PCR, and its TCRdb copy is limited to in-frame clones, with some not included. The table records more than 1 million clones, roughly 74% of them present only once. The sample taken for sequencing was memory CD4+ T cells from PBMCs. Receptors originate from a man between 18 and 35 years old in good health. Some clones in this sample may be carry-over from other donors' samples. The CDR3 runs from the conserved cysteine through the conserved F or W. A D gene is named only where the DNA matches it firmly. Where a row states a size, it is once, few, many or the class of an expanded clone; other rows omit it.

TRBV2	-	TRBJ2-7	-	CASSPGRASSEQYF	TGTGCCAGCAGCCCCGGTAGAGCTTCCTCCGAGCAGTACTTC
TRBV19	once	TRBJ1-1	-	CASSINTQGTEAFF	TGTGCCAGTAGTATCAACACGCAGGGTACTGAAGCTTTCTTT
TRBV28	-	TRBJ2-1	TRBD2	CASSRIGGEGFF	TGTGCCAGCAGCCGTATTGGGGGGGAGGGCTTCTTC
TRBV27	-	TRBJ1-2	TRBD1	CASSPQGASLGYTF	TGTGCCAGCAGTCCGCAGGGGGCGTCCCTAGGCTACACCTTC
TRBV6-1	-	TRBJ2-7	-	CASSGGTMRGEQYF	TGTGCCAGCAGTGGCGGTACCATGAGAGGCGAGCAGTACTTC
TRBV7-8	-	TRBJ1-5	-	CASSHTVWGARQPQHF	TGTGCCAGCAGCCATACGGTCTGGGGGGCCAGGCAGCCCCAGCATTTT
TRBV27	-	TRBJ1-1	-	CASSLRKNTEAFF	TGTGCCAGCAGTTTGCGGAAGAACACTGAAGCTTTCTTT
TRBV19	-	TRBJ1-4	TRBD1	CASSISDRVFF	TGTGCCAGTAGTATAAGTGACAGGGTGTTTTTT
TRBV28	-	TRBJ2-6	-	CASSFWVRRGASGANVLTF	TGTGCCAGCAGTTTTTGGGTGCGCAGGGGCGCGTCTGGGGCCAACGTCCTGACTTTC
TRBV5-5	-	TRBJ1-5	-	CASSFGSGGNQPQHF	TGTGCCAGCAGCTTCGGGAGTGGCGGCAATCAGCCCCAGCATTTT
TRBV9	-	TRBJ2-2	-	CASSVGLGTGELFF	TGTGCCAGCAGCGTAGGGCTCGGGACCGGGGAGCTGTTTTTT
TRBV6-1	-	TRBJ2-7	TRBD2	CASSVGTSGSYEQYF	TGTGCCAGCAGTGTCGGGACTAGCGGGTCCTACGAGCAGTACTTC
TRBV12-5	-	TRBJ2-7	TRBD1	CASGLVTGVRYEQYF	TGTGCTAGTGGTTTGGTAACAGGGGTCCGCTACGAGCAGTACTTC
TRBV6-5	-	TRBJ1-1	TRBD1	CAITSDRGGTEAFF	TGTGCCATAACCTCGGACAGGGGAGGCACTGAAGCTTTCTTT
TRBV28	-	TRBJ2-3	-	CASRRTRRMDTQYF	TGTGCCAGCCGGAGGACTCGCCGAATGGATACGCAGTATTTT
TRBV14	-	TRBJ2-7	-	CASSQDLAIGNF	TGTGCCAGCAGCCAAGATCTGGCCATAGGGAACTTC
TRBV27	-	TRBJ2-2	-	CASTAGVVRATGELFF	TGTGCCAGCACCGCCGGTGTTGTCCGGGCCACCGGGGAGCTGTTTTTT
TRBV7-2	-	TRBJ1-1	-	CASSPVGAEAFF	TGTGCCAGCAGCCCCGTGGGAGCTGAAGCTTTCTTT
TRBV11-2	-	TRBJ1-1	-	CASSLVYRQEAFF	TGTGCCAGCAGCTTAGTTTACAGGCAAGAAGCTTTCTTT
TRBV30	-	TRBJ2-3	-	CAWSVWSGGGTDTQYF	TGTGCCTGGAGTGTATGGAGCGGAGGGGGCACAGATACGCAGTATTTT
TRBV15	-	TRBJ1-4	-	CATGVAPNEKLFF	TGTGCCACCGGTGTGGCTCCGAATGAAAAACTGTTTTTT
TRBV5-4	-	TRBJ2-7	TRBD1	CASSISSGTGTYEQYF	TGTGCCAGCAGCATAAGCTCCGGGACAGGCACCTACGAGCAGTACTTC
TRBV15	-	TRBJ2-7	-	CATSRVPDYEQYF	TGTGCCACCAGCAGAGTTCCTGACTACGAGCAGTACTTC
TRBV28	once	TRBJ1-1	TRBD1	CASTPPDRGASEAFF	TGTGCCAGCACGCCACCCGACAGGGGCGCCTCTGAAGCTTTCTTT
TRBV4-1	-	TRBJ1-5	-	CASSQAGTDSNQPQHF	TGCGCCAGCAGCCAAGCCGGGACGGATAGCAATCAGCCCCAGCATTTT
TRBV6-5	-	TRBJ2-1	TRBD2	CASLRLAGAREQFF	TGTGCCAGCCTTAGACTAGCGGGAGCAAGGGAGCAGTTCTTC
TRBV5-1	-	TRBJ2-5	-	CASSLGGDRRETQYF	TGCGCCAGCAGCTTGGGCGGGGACAGACGAGAGACCCAGTACTTC
TRBV10-3	-	TRBJ2-3	-	CAIRWIDTQYF	TGTGCCATCCGGTGGATAGATACGCAGTATTTT
TRBV6-5	-	TRBJ2-3	-	CASSTGRFSTDTQYF	TGTGCCAGCAGCACCGGACGGTTTAGCACAGATACGCAGTATTTT
TRBV7-8	-	TRBJ1-5	-	CASSFAGDQPQHF	TGTGCCAGCAGCTTTGCGGGGGATCAGCCCCAGCATTTT
TRBV7-2	-	TRBJ2-7	-	CASSPTRGLHREQYF	TGTGCCAGCAGCCCGACCCGGGGACTCCATCGCGAGCAGTACTTC
TRBV6-5	-	TRBJ2-2	-	CASSRGARNTGELFF	TGTGCCAGCAGTCGGGGGGCGCGAAACACCGGGGAGCTGTTTTTT
TRBV19	-	TRBJ2-5	-	CASSVVGGETQYF	TGTGCCAGTAGTGTGGTGGGGGGAGAGACCCAGTACTTC
TRBV5-1	-	TRBJ2-7	TRBD1	CASTRGQGNYEQYF	TGCGCCAGCACCCGGGGACAGGGTAATTACGAGCAGTACTTC
TRBV28	-	TRBJ1-2	TRBD1	CASITPGRGGGYTF	TGTGCCAGCATCACCCCGGGCAGGGGGGGTGGCTACACCTTC
TRBV7-8	-	TRBJ2-7	TRBD2	CASSLTSGYTTGEQYF	TGTGCCAGCAGCCTGACTAGCGGGTATACCACGGGGGAGCAGTACTTC
TRBV28	few	TRBJ1-5	TRBD1	CASSPTGVALQPQHF	TGTGCCAGCAGTCCGACAGGGGTCGCGTTGCAGCCCCAGCATTTT
TRBV15	-	TRBJ2-3	-	CATSSEPDTQYF	TGTGCCACCAGCAGCGAACCAGATACGCAGTATTTT
TRBV2	-	TRBJ1-5	-	CASSGGTGTSNQPQHF	TGTGCCAGCAGTGGGGGAACAGGGACCAGCAATCAGCCCCAGCATTTT
TRBV5-5	few	TRBJ1-4	-	CASSPGFTTNEKLFF	TGTGCCAGCAGCCCAGGGTTTACAACTAATGAAAAACTGTTTTTT
TRBV6-1	-	TRBJ1-2	-	CASRLQEGYGYTF	TGTGCCAGCAGACTACAGGAGGGATATGGCTACACCTTC
TRBV29-1	-	TRBJ1-4	-	CSVCTGPLNEKLFF	TGCAGCGTTTGTACAGGGCCCTTAAATGAAAAACTGTTTTTT
TRBV9	-	TRBJ2-2	-	CASTRMRASGTGELFF	TGTGCCAGCACCAGAATGAGGGCGTCGGGCACCGGGGAGCTGTTTTTT
TRBV11-2	-	TRBJ2-7	-	CASSPNRDEQYF	TGTGCCAGCAGCCCCAACAGGGACGAGCAGTACTTC
TRBV18	-	TRBJ2-7	-	CASSPGQGGLYEQYF	TGTGCCAGCTCACCCGGGCAGGGGGGGCTCTACGAGCAGTACTTC